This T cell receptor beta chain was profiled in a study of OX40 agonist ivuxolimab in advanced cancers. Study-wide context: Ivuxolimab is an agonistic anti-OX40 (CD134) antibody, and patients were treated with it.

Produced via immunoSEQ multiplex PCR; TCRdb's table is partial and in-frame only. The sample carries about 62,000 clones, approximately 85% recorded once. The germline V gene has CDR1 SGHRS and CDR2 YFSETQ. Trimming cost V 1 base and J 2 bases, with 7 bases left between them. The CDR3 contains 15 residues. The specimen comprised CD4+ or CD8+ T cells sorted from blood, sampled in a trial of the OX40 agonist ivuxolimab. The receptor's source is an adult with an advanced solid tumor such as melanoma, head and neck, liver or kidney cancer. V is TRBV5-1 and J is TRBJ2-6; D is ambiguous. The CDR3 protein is CASSLLIAGANVLTF. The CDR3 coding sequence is TGCGCCAGCAGCTTGCTCATCGCTGGGGCCAACGTCCTGACTTTC.